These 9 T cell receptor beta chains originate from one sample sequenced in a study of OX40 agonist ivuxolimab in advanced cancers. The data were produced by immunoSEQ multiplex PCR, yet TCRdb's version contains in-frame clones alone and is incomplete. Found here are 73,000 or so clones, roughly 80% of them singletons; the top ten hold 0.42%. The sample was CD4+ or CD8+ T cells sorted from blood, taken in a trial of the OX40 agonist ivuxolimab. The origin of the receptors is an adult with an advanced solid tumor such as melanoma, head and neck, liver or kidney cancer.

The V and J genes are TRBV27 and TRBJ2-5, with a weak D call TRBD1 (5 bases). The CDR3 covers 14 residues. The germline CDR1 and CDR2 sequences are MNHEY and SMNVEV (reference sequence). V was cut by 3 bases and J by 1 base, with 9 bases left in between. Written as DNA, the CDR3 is TGTGCCAGCAGTTTCCGAAGGGGCCAAGAGACCCAGTACTTC. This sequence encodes CASSFRRGQETQYF.

The CDR3 DNA follows: TGTGCCAGCAGCCCGGACAGGGTAGGCGGCTACACCTTC. Residues: CASSPDRVGGYTF. This chain connects TRBV5-4 to TRBJ1-2, with 8 bases matching TRBD1. Germline V gives CDR1 SGHNT, CDR2 YYREEE (reference sequence). V was clipped by 4 bases and J by 8 bases; unmatched bases: 7. The CDR3 loop spans 13 amino acids.

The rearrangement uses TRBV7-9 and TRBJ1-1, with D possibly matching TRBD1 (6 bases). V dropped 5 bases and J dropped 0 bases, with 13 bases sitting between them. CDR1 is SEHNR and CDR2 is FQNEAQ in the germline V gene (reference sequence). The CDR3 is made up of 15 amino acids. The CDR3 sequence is CASSKRGAMNTEAFF. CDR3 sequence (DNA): TGTGCCAGCAGCAAAAGGGGGGCAATGAACACTGAAGCTTTCTTT.

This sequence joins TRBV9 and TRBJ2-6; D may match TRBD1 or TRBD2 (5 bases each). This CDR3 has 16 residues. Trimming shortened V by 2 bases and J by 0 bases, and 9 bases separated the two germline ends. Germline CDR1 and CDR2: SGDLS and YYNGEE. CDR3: CASSVPGSSGANVLTF. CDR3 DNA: TGTGCCAGCAGCGTCCCAGGGAGCTCTGGGGCCAACGTCCTGACTTTC. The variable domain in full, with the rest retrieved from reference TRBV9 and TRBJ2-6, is DSGVTQTPKHLITATGQRVTLRCSPRSGDLSVYWYQQSLDQGLQFLIQYYNGEERAKGNILERFSAQQFPDLHSELNLSSLELGDSALYFCASSVPGSSGANVLTFGAGSRLTVL.

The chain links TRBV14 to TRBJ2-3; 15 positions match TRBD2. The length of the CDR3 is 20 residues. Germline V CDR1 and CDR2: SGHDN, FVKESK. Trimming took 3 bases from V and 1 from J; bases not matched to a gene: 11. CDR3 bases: TGTGCCAGCAGCCATACCTTCGGACTAGCGGGGGGGCCGGGCACAGATACGCAGTATTTT. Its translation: CASSHTFGLAGGPGTDTQYF.

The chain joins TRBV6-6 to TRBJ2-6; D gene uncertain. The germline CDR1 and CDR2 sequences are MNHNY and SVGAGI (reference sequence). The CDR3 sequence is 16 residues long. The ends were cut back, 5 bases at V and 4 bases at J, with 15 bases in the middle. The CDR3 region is CASSPQTPSGANVLTF. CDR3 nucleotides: TGTGCCAGCAGTCCTCAGACCCCGTCGGGGGCCAACGTCCTGACTTTC.

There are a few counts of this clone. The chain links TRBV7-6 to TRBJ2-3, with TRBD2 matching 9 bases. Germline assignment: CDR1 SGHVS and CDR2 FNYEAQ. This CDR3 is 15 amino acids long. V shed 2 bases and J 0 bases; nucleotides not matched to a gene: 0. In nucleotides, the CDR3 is TGTGCCAGCAGCTTACTAGCGGGGAGCACAGATACGCAGTATTTT. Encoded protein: CASSLLAGSTDTQYF. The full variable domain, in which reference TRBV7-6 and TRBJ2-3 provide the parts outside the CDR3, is GAGVSQSPRYKVTKRGQDVALRCDPISGHVSLYWYRQALGQGPEFLTYFNYEAQQDKSGLPNDRFSAERPEGSISTLTIQRTEQRDSAMYRCASSLLAGSTDTQYFGPGTRLTVL.

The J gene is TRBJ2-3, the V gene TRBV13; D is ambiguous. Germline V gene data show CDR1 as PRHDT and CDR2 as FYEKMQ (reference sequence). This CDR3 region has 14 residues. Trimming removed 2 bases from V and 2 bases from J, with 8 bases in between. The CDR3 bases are TGTGCCAGCAGCTTACAAGCGAACACAGATACGCAGTATTTT. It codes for CASSLQANTDTQYF.

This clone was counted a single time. The CDR3 region is CASSVGYYGYTF. DNA for the CDR3: TGTGCCAGCAGCGTAGGCTACTATGGCTACACCTTC. The chain has TRBV7-2 and TRBJ1-2, with D unresolved. Germline V gene data show CDR1 as SGHTA and CDR2 as FQGNSA. Deletions cut 5 bases from V and 3 bases from J, with 7 bases between. The CDR3 extends over 12 amino acids.